Below are 14 T cell receptor beta chains sequenced from a single sample in a study of PD-1 blockade in classical Hodgkin lymphoma. The protocol was immunoSEQ multiplex PCR, while the TCRdb copy is restricted to in-frame clones and leaves out a portion. The sample contains some 17,000 clones, around 65% of which appear only once. Time point indicated: cycle 4 day 1 (C4D1), after 6 weeks of nivolumab. Each patient's relapse followed autologous stem cell transplantation, and brentuximab vedotin exposure varied. Sequencing used peripheral blood mononuclear cells (PBMCs), obtained before the fourth cycle of nivolumab. The receptors shown here come from a human donor with classical Hodgkin lymphoma.

The V gene is TRBV18, the J gene TRBJ2-1; TRBD1 aligns across 11 bases. The germline V gene has CDR1 KGHSH and CDR2 LQKENI. This CDR3 is 16 amino acids long. J was trimmed by 4 bases and V by 4 bases; bases with no gene match: 6. CDR3 amino acids: CASSRPGTGGYNEQFF. The DNA for the CDR3 is TGTGCCAGCTCACGACCCGGGACAGGGGGGTACAATGAGCAGTTCTTC.

The chain links TRBV6-5 to TRBJ2-7; possibly TRBD2 for D (6 bases). This CDR3 spans 13 amino acids. The germline gives CDR1 MNHEY, CDR2 SVGAGI. V was cut by 2 bases and J by 5 bases, with 10 bases left in between. The CDR3 sequence is CASSYGGNHEQYF. The CDR3 nucleotides are TGTGCCAGCAGTTACGGGGGGAACCACGAGCAGTACTTC.

The chain has TRBV15 and TRBJ1-5; no definite D call. The CDR3 length is 13 residues. The V gene lost 0 bases and the J gene lost 6 bases, with 6 bases spanning the gap. Germline V gene sequence: CDR1 LNHNV, CDR2 YYDKDF (reference sequence). CDR3 amino acids: CATSRDVSQPQHF. The CDR3 nucleotides read TGTGCCACCAGCAGAGATGTGAGTCAGCCCCAGCATTTT.

This clone was seen a handful of times. This chain joins TRBV6-1 and TRBJ2-7; D is undetermined. The V end was cut by 2 bases, the J end by 0 bases, with 8 bases between. The germline gives CDR1 MNHNS, CDR2 SASEGT. The CDR3 has 14 residues. The CDR3 sequence is CASSEFAHSYEQYF. Written as DNA, the CDR3 is TGTGCCAGCAGTGAATTCGCCCACTCCTACGAGCAGTACTTC.

J is TRBJ1-1 and V is TRBV2; D gene unclear. Germline CDR1 is SNHLY and CDR2 is FYNNEI. Between the trimmed V and J ends, which lost 1 base and 2 bases, there was a span of 8 bases. This CDR3 region has 14 residues. This CDR3 reads CASSEGTYNTEAFF. The CDR3 bases are TGTGCCAGCAGTGAAGGGACCTACAACACTGAAGCTTTCTTT.

This rearrangement joins TRBV7-9 to TRBJ1-1; D not resolved. The CDR3 loop spans 12 amino acids. In germline, CDR1 is SEHNR, CDR2 FQNEAQ (reference sequence). The V gene lost 5 bases and the J gene lost 3 bases, with 7 bases spanning the gap. CDR3 amino acids: CASSLPDTEAFF. Written as DNA, the CDR3 is TGTGCCAGCAGCCTTCCCGACACTGAAGCTTTCTTT.

V gene TRBV28 combines with J gene TRBJ1-3, with 7 positions matching TRBD1. The CDR3 runs to 16 residues. V lost 7 bases to trimming and J lost 0 bases; unmatched junction nucleotides: 9. Germline V gives CDR1 MDHEN, CDR2 SYDVKM. CDR3 amino acids: CASKGQRYYSGNTIYF. CDR3 coding DNA: TGTGCCAGCAAGGGACAGCGGTACTACTCTGGAAACACCATATATTTT. The variable domain in full, with the rest retrieved from reference TRBV28 and TRBJ1-3, is DVKVTQSSRYLVKRTGEKVFLECVQDMDHENMFWYRQDPGLGLRLIYFSYDVKMKEKGDIPEGYSVSREKKERFSLILESASTNQTSMYLCASKGQRYYSGNTIYFGEGSWLTVV.

The chain employs TRBV27 and TRBJ2-7; 15 bases are a match to TRBD2. With V trimmed by 2 bases and J by 2 bases, 13 bases remained unmatched. The CDR3 is 20 amino acids. Germline assignment: CDR1 MNHEY and CDR2 SMNVEV (reference sequence). CDR3 in DNA: TGTGCCAGCAGTTTAAGAGCCTCCGGGACTAGCGGGAGGTTTACCTACGAGCAGTACTTC. The encoded protein is CASSLRASGTSGRFTYEQYF.

This clone was seen a handful of times. This sequence is one base from a far larger clone and is likely a read error. The chain is built from TRBV4-2 and TRBJ1-2, with D possibly TRBD1 on 5 matching bases. CDR1 and CDR2 (germline): LGHNA, YNFKEQ. V was clipped by 0 bases and J by 2 bases, with 7 bases between them. There are 14 residues in the CDR3. The CDR3 DNA follows: TGTGCCAGCAGCCAAGACAGGGAGAACTATGGCTACACCTTC. Its translation: CASSQDRENYGYTF.

This sequence joins TRBV5-4 and TRBJ2-7, with 7 bases identical to TRBD1. Germline V gives CDR1 SGHNT, CDR2 YYREEE (reference sequence). The V segment lost 3 bases and the J segment 0 bases; nucleotides outside the gene matches: 6. This CDR3 spans 15 amino acids. As DNA, the CDR3 is TGTGCCAGCAGCTCAGGGACAGTCCCCTCCTACGAGCAGTACTTC. Amino acid sequence: CASSSGTVPSYEQYF.

The V call is TRBV29-1, the J call TRBJ2-7; 10 bases are shared with TRBD2. CDR3 length equals 18 residues. After removal of 0 bases from V and 2 bases from J, the junction contained 13 bases not matched to a gene. Per the germline V gene, CDR1 is SQVTM and CDR2 is ANQGSEA. CDR3 DNA sequence: TGCAGCGTTGAAGATCCCCGGACTAGCGGAGGAGGGGCCTACGAGCAGTACTTC. It translates to CSVEDPRTSGGGAYEQYF.

The V and J genes are TRBV7-9 and TRBJ2-7, with no clear D. The germline V and J ends were trimmed by 5 bases and 1 base, with 9 bases remaining between them. The CDR3 sequence is 13 residues long. Germline V gene data show CDR1 as SEHNR and CDR2 as FQNEAQ (reference sequence). DNA of the CDR3: TGTGCCAGCAGCCCCGTGGGTTCCTACGAGCAGTACTTC. Its protein is CASSPVGSYEQYF.

The V and J genes are TRBV19 and TRBJ2-3; D is unresolved. Per the germline V gene, CDR1 is LNHDA and CDR2 is SQIVND (reference sequence). The V and J ends lost 5 bases and 0 bases respectively, with 9 bases between them. The CDR3 contains 14 residues. The CDR3 DNA reads TGTGCCAGTAGTTCCCAGGCTAGCACAGATACGCAGTATTTT. Amino acids: CASSSQASTDTQYF.

By its share, this clone is large. V and J are TRBV5-1 and TRBJ2-7; 8 positions agree with TRBD2. With 5 bases clipped from V and 2 bases from J, the junction kept 15 bases outside the gene matches. From germline, CDR1 is SGHRS and CDR2 YFSETQ. CDR3 length: 17 residues. The CDR3 loop reads CASSPGDTSGRPYEQYF. Written as DNA, the CDR3 is TGCGCCAGCAGTCCGGGGGATACCAGCGGGAGACCCTACGAGCAGTACTTC. Combining the CDR3 with reference TRBV5-1 and TRBJ2-7 gives the whole variable domain KAGVTQTPRYLIKTRGQQVTLSCSPISGHRSVSWYQQTPGQGLQFLFEYFSETQRNKGNFPGRFSGRQFSNSRSEMNVSTLELGDSALYLCASSPGDTSGRPYEQYFGPGTRLTVT.